This TCR beta chain was identified in a study of shared clonotypes between healthy human individuals (dated by TCRdb to about 2020). At the level of the whole study: The cohort comprised two women and a few men aged 18 to 49 years. The study deeply sequenced blood TCR repertoires of about 5 healthy adults to estimate repertoire size and the extent of clonotype sharing between individuals. To increase sequencing depth and limit assay-specific biases, different laboratories used diverse techniques to prepare libraries and sequence TCR repertoires. Each donor's leukapheresis produced roughly between roughly 0.9 and 8.9 billion PBMCs.

CDR1 and CDR2, per the germline V gene (reference sequence), are DFQATT and SNEGSKA. Trimming costs V 3 bases and J 6 bases, and their ends lie 9 bases apart. Taken from cysteine to phenylalanine, the CDR3 has 11 residues. The DNA shown is the 33-base CDR3, in frame from base 1. Broader findings and caveats from the paper: The small number of donors limited the genetic and exposure-history diversity represented. Only blood was sampled, and tissue TCR repertoires likely differ from those in blood. Pairwise subsampling indicated that sequencing depth was expected to affect the degree of clonotype sharing among donors.

To note about this clone: Its cognate antigen has yet to be identified. Base qualities are not provided; no much larger clone lies one nucleotide away.

Using the deep immunoSEQ assay, multiplex PCR amplified TCR CDR3 regions from genomic DNA. Extracted genomic DNA from each cell subset was spread evenly across all wells of several immunoSEQ 96-well plates, with each plate serving as a replicate. For unsorted PBMC, roughly 0.3 ug genomic DNA, equal to roughly 32,000 T cell genomes, was loaded into each replicate PCR. Ten immunoSEQ deep assay plates were used to sequence the unsorted PBMC genomic DNA. The purified libraries were quantified using a Qubit 3.0 fluorometer, sized with a Bioanalyzer 2100, and then quantified again using the KAPA Library Quantification kit. Each immunoSEQ 96-well plate was sequenced on its own single-read 150-cycle Illumina NextSeq 550 flow cell. Processing in the source paper ran as follows. Because the immunoSEQ output included only junctional sequences and no quality scores, the filtering could not be the same as the filtering used for full-length reads. Sequences were annotated with PyIR, a Python wrapper for IgBLAST v1.9, and V/J genes and CDR3 were assigned using IMGT germline references. Any read was removed if the V/J assignment was weak (E-value above 1e-6), the CDR3 was missing, or the read contained stop codons, out-of-frame junctions, or ambiguous translated residues. V3J clonotypes were defined by identical inferred V gene, J gene, and CDR3 amino acid sequence. The percentage overlap between two repertoires was calculated by dividing the number of shared unique clonotypes by the size of the smaller repertoire. Three approaches were used to assess repertoire richness: RTK rarefaction, the Chao1 estimator, and Recon v2.1 estimates of unobserved clonotypes. Drawn from immuneACCESS, this table holds only the in-frame rearrangements with V and J called that TCRdb kept. Clones are partly lost; checked studies trace under half to an unresolved V gene and leave the rest unexplained. Clone size and V and J calls were adopted from that table, with D and trimming inferred from the DNA. For this sample there are roughly 500,000 clones; 76% appear just once. 13% of the sample is in the top ten clones.

The donors were healthy, HIV-negative adults with no recently reported acute infections or vaccinations. All donors were Caucasian adults living in Nashville, Tennessee, USA. For unsorted samples, 84 million or so PBMCs were counted, and genomic DNA was extracted using the QIAamp DNA Blood Mini kit. Blood was obtained by leukapheresis, after which PBMCs were separated by Ficoll-Histopaque density gradient centrifugation and cryopreserved in liquid nitrogen vapor phase. The sequence links TRBV20-1 to TRBJ2-7; the D segment may tentatively be TRBD1 or TRBD2, each giving 5 matched bases. Material: PBMCs. This TCR was sampled from a woman in her thirties or forties in good health. Some clones in this sample may be carry-over from other donors' samples. The nucleotide sequence is given as TGCAGTGCTAGGGGGGATATCGAGCAGTACTTC. This yields the protein CSARGDIEQYF.